These 17 T cell receptor beta chains were sequenced from one sample in a study of graft-versus-host responses after intestinal transplantation. These receptors have no known antigen. TCRdb keeps only in-frame clones here, not all; method: immunoSEQ multiplex PCR. This sample has some 90,000 clones, with around nine tenths found just once. The sample in question was unstimulated CD4+ T cells sorted from spleen or lymph node cells, obtained before intestinal transplant. The source is a human donor who received an intestinal transplant.

The rearrangement joins TRBV5-5 to TRBJ1-2, with 9 bases fitting TRBD1. Germline V gene lookup returns CDR1 SGHKS and CDR2 YYEKEE (reference sequence). This CDR3 has 13 amino acids. With 5 bases clipped from V and 8 bases from J, the junction kept 7 bases outside the gene matches. CDR3 nucleotides: TGTGCCAGCAGAATGACAGGGGGGAGAGGCTACACCTTC. It is translated as CASRMTGGRGYTF.

The genes are TRBV5-1 and TRBJ2-4; D not certain. Per the germline V gene, CDR1 is SGHRS and CDR2 is YFSETQ. The germline V and J ends were trimmed by 5 bases and 0 bases, with 9 bases remaining between them. The CDR3 loop spans 14 amino acids. Written as DNA, the CDR3 is TGCGCCAGCAGTTTCACCATAGCCAAAAACATTCAGTACTTC. Translated: CASSFTIAKNIQYF.

DNA of the CDR3: TGTGCCAGCTGGGCGGGAGTGGGAGATACGCAGTATTTT. This codes for CASWAGVGDTQYF. The chain has TRBV2 and TRBJ2-3; the match to TRBD2 covers 7 bases. The germline V gene has CDR1 SNHLY and CDR2 FYNNEI. The V and J ends lost 8 bases and 5 bases, in that order; junction bases with no gene match: 7. The CDR3 contains 13 residues.

V usage is TRBV28 and J usage is TRBJ2-6; D is perhaps TRBD1 (5 bases). Trimming took 2 bases from V and 1 from J, leaving 9 bases between them. The germline gives CDR1 MDHEN, CDR2 SYDVKM. The CDR3 sequence is 16 residues long. In DNA form, the CDR3 reads TGTGCCAGCAGTTTAGTAAGGACATCTGGGGCCAACGTCCTGACTTTC. Translating it yields CASSLVRTSGANVLTF. Using reference TRBV28 and TRBJ2-6 for the parts outside the CDR3, the full variable domain is DVKVTQSSRYLVKRTGEKVFLECVQDMDHENMFWYRQDPGLGLRLIYFSYDVKMKEKGDIPEGYSVSREKKERFSLILESASTNQTSMYLCASSLVRTSGANVLTFGAGSRLTVL.

The chain joins TRBV5-6 to TRBJ1-2, with unresolved D. Trimming stripped 3 bases from V and 7 bases from J, with 13 bases between. In germline, CDR1 is SGHDT, CDR2 YYEEEE. The CDR3 sequence is 13 residues long. CDR3 DNA sequence: TGTGCCAGCAGCTGGGCGGGGTCGGGTGGCTACACCTTC. Protein product: CASSWAGSGGYTF.

This clone turned up a few times. This chain links TRBV7-9 with TRBJ1-1; D not resolved. Germline CDR1 reads SEHNR; CDR2 reads FQNEAQ (reference sequence). The CDR3 is 13 residues long. Trimming pared 5 bases from V and 1 base from J, leaving 8 bases between. The CDR3 loop reads CASSKSGNTEAFF. The CDR3 nucleotides are TGTGCCAGCAGCAAATCGGGGAACACTGAAGCTTTCTTT.

The rearrangement joins TRBV2 to TRBJ2-3; D unresolved. The CDR3 is made up of 11 amino acids. Germline loops: CDR1 SNHLY, CDR2 FYNNEI. The germline V and J ends were trimmed by 10 bases and 2 bases, with 7 bases remaining between them. CDR3 in amino acids: CATGITDTQYF. CDR3 sequence (DNA): TGTGCCACCGGAATCACAGATACGCAGTATTTT. Using reference TRBV2 and TRBJ2-3 for the parts outside the CDR3, the full variable domain is EPEVTQTPSHQVTQMGQEVILRCVPISNHLYFYWYRQILGQKVEFLVSFYNNEISEKSEIFDDQFSVERPDGSNFTLKIRSTKLEDSAMYFCATGITDTQYFGPGTRLTVL.

The chain employs TRBV18 and TRBJ2-7; D gene ambiguous. Trimming removed 2 bases from V and 1 base from J, with 9 bases in between. The CDR3 has 14 amino acids. Germline-derived CDR1 and CDR2 are KGHSH and LQKENI. The CDR3 region has the DNA TGTGCCAGCTCACCAATCATCGAGTCCTACGAGCAGTACTTC. This encodes CASSPIIESYEQYF. Full variable domain (outside the CDR3, taken from reference TRBV18 and TRBJ2-7): NAGVMQNPRHLVRRRGQEARLRCSPMKGHSHVYWYRQLPEEGLKFMVYLQKENIIDESGMPKERFSAEFPKEGPSILRIQQVVRGDSAAYFCASSPIIESYEQYFGPGTRLTVT.

This chain joins TRBV27 and TRBJ2-2; TRBD1 is a possible D gene (5 bases). Germline V gene sequence: CDR1 MNHEY, CDR2 SMNVEV (reference sequence). V lost 2 bases, J lost 7 bases, and 11 bases lay in between. This CDR3 is built from 14 residues. CDR3 DNA: TGTGCCAGCAGTTTACAGGGATCCGGCGGGGAGCTGTTTTTT. Residues: CASSLQGSGGELFF.

The genes are TRBV7-8 and TRBJ2-3; 7 bases align to TRBD2. The CDR3 is made up of 19 amino acids. Germline CDR1 is SGHVS and CDR2 is FQNEAQ. J was trimmed by 3 bases and V by 2 bases; bases with no gene match: 17. In DNA form, the CDR3 reads TGTGCCAGCAGCTTAAAGGAGCGTCAGCGGGGTGTTTTTACAGATACGCAGTATTTT. Its protein is CASSLKERQRGVFTDTQYF.

The chain links TRBV11-2 to TRBJ2-3; tentatively, D is TRBD2 (6 bases). Germline CDR1 reads SGHAT; CDR2 reads FQNNGV. This CDR3 contains 13 residues. Deletions cut 5 bases from V and 10 bases from J, with 16 bases between. CDR3 sequence (DNA): TGTGCCAGCAGCCCCCACGGAGGGCGTCCGCAGTATTTT. Its protein is CASSPHGGRPQYF.

The chain links TRBV2 to TRBJ1-1; D gene uncertain. This CDR3 comprises 15 residues. Between the trimmed V and J ends, which lost 5 bases and 4 bases, there was a span of 17 bases. Germline V gene lookup returns CDR1 SNHLY and CDR2 FYNNEI. The CDR3 sequence: CASSLLGGLGTEAFF. The CDR3 nucleotides are TGTGCCAGCAGTCTTTTAGGAGGTTTAGGCACTGAAGCTTTCTTT.

This rearrangement joins TRBV5-4 to TRBJ2-3; 8 bases are shared with TRBD2. Germline CDR1 and CDR2: SGHNT and YYREEE (reference sequence). V lost 0 bases to trimming and J lost 4 bases; unmatched junction nucleotides: 7. The CDR3 runs 16 residues. The CDR3 here is CASSLAWTSSSDTQYF. The CDR3 DNA reads as TGTGCCAGCAGCTTGGCCTGGACTAGCAGTTCAGATACGCAGTATTTT.

J is TRBJ2-5 and V is TRBV14, with TRBD2 matching over 9 bases. Judging by the DNA end, TRBJ2-7 fits better; the J call may be wrong. There are 16 residues in the CDR3. Germline CDR1 reads SGHDN; CDR2 reads FVKESK. CDR3 region: CASSSRLAESFYEQYF. CDR3 DNA sequence: TGTGCCAGCAGCTCCCGACTAGCGGAGTCCTTCTACGAGCAGTACTTC.

The chain is built from TRBV7-9 and TRBJ1-5; D remains unclear. The V end lost 0 bases, the J end lost 1 base, and 13 bases lay between the germline ends. Germline V gene lookup returns CDR1 SEHNR and CDR2 FQNEAQ (reference sequence). This CDR3 comprises 17 residues. Here the CDR3 DNA reads TGTGCCAGCAGCTTAGCTTTTGGAGGGCAGAGCAATCAGCCCCAGCATTTT. Residues: CASSLAFGGQSNQPQHF.

This clone was observed once. J is TRBJ2-1 and V is TRBV6-4, with 7 bases aligning to TRBD2. CDR3 size: 15 residues. Trimming cost V 2 bases and J 7 bases; bases outside gene matches: 8. CDR1 MRHNA and CDR2 SNTAGT come from the germline V gene. The CDR3 DNA sequence: TGTGCCAGCAGTGACGATGCGGGAGTCGGGAATGAGCAGTTCTTC. It encodes CASSDDAGVGNEQFF.

The chain has TRBV6-5 and TRBJ2-5, with a possible D match to TRBD1 (6 bases). Germline V gene sequence: CDR1 MNHEY, CDR2 SVGAGI. The CDR3 runs 11 residues. Trimming left V 6 bases short and J 5 bases short, with 7 bases between. CDR3 protein: CASRRGETQYF. In DNA form, the CDR3 reads TGTGCCAGCAGGAGGGGGGAGACCCAGTACTTC.